Listed here are 17 T cell receptor beta chains from one sample, sequenced in a study of lymphopenia after photon versus proton radiotherapy. Clones were read by immunoSEQ multiplex PCR, and TCRdb kept only the in-frame ones, dropping some. The sample holds more than 20,000 clones, 85% seen once. The input for sequencing was peripheral blood, taken from a patient treated with photon-based radiotherapy. Receptors were obtained from a man aged 60 to 69 with pancreatic cancer.

The genes are TRBV5-5 and TRBJ1-1, with unresolved D. CDR1 is SGHKS and CDR2 is YYEKEE in the germline V gene (reference sequence). This CDR3 comprises 13 residues. Deletions cut 4 bases from V and 0 bases from J, with 7 bases between. The CDR3 spells CASSLGMNTEAFF. The CDR3 DNA sequence: TGTGCCAGCAGCCTCGGTATGAACACTGAAGCTTTCTTT.

This clone was detected only a few times. This chain joins TRBV4-1 and TRBJ1-6, with 7 bases that match TRBD1. The V and J ends lost 4 bases and 12 bases, in that order; junction bases with no gene match: 9. The CDR3 is 14 residues long. Germline values: CDR1 MGHRA, CDR2 YSYEKL. The DNA for the CDR3 is TGCGCCAGCAGCCCCCAGGGGGTTGGCGAACCCCTCCACTTT. Protein: CASSPQGVGEPLHF.

This sequence joins TRBV7-3 and TRBJ1-5; maybe TRBD1 (6 bases). With 4 bases removed from V and 7 bases from J, the gap between germline ends came to 11 bases. Germline CDR1 reads SGHTA; CDR2 reads FQGTGA. CDR3 size: 13 residues. In DNA, the CDR3 is TGTGCCAGCAGCTCACAACAGGGACAGCCCCAGCATTTT. This codes for CASSSQQGQPQHF. Filled out from reference TRBV7-3 and TRBJ1-5, the complete variable domain reads GAGVSQTPSNKVTEKGKYVELRCDPISGHTALYWYRQSLGQGPEFLIYFQGTGAADDSGLPNDRFFAVRPEGSVSTLKIQRTERGDSAVYLCASSSQQGQPQHFGDGTRLSIL.

V usage is TRBV30 and J usage is TRBJ2-1, with 11 bases fitting TRBD2. Germline trimming cut 5 bases from V and 10 bases from J; bases unmatched to any gene: 10. The CDR3 consists of 14 residues. CDR1 and CDR2 from the germline V gene are GTSNPN and SVGIG (reference sequence). DNA for the CDR3: TGTGCCTGGCGGATAGCGGGGGGGCCCCACGAGCAGTTCTTC. Translating gives CAWRIAGGPHEQFF.

The chain recombines TRBV7-9 with TRBJ1-2; the D gene is possibly TRBD1 (6 bases). With 3 bases removed from V and 5 bases from J, the gap between germline ends came to 13 bases. The length of the CDR3 is 14 residues. Germline V gene sequence: CDR1 SEHNR, CDR2 FQNEAQ (reference sequence). In nucleotides, the CDR3 is TGTGCCAGCAGCTTTGGGGGCTCGGGGTATGGCTACACCTTC. This codes for CASSFGGSGYGYTF.

This clone is large within its sample. This sequence joins TRBV23-1 and TRBJ2-1; D is uncertain. TRBV23-1 belongs to the ORF category, with a function that is uncertain. The CDR3 loop spans 14 amino acids. V was trimmed by 4 bases and J by 5 bases, leaving 12 bases between them. CDR3 in DNA: TGCGCCAGCAGTCTTTTAGAGAGGAACAATGAGCAGTTCTTC. Protein sequence: CASSLLERNNEQFF.

The chain recombines TRBV28 with TRBJ1-4; D unresolved. Germline V gene lookup returns CDR1 MDHEN and CDR2 SYDVKM. The CDR3 extends over 14 amino acids. V lost 8 bases and J lost 3, with 13 bases in between. CDR3 sequence (DNA): TGTGCCAGCGGCCTACAGCGCCCTAATGAAAAACTGTTTTTT. Translated, it gives CASGLQRPNEKLFF.

V and J are TRBV7-2 and TRBJ2-2; D remains unclear. Germline lookup yields CDR1 SGHTA and CDR2 FQGNSA. The CDR3 has 13 residues. V lost 4 bases and J 8 bases, leaving 11 bases between the germline ends. This CDR3 is CASSSLERGELFF. CDR3 nucleotide sequence: TGTGCCAGCAGCTCACTCGAGCGAGGGGAGCTGTTTTTT.

This rearrangement joins TRBV5-4 to TRBJ1-6, with no clear D. CDR1 is SGHNT, CDR2 YYREEE, per germline (reference sequence). Trimming took off 7 bases at V and 1 base at J, with 12 bases between the two ends. The CDR3 covers 15 residues. The CDR3 spells CASRQVESYNSPLHF. CDR3 nucleotides: TGTGCCAGCCGCCAAGTTGAATCCTATAATTCACCCCTCCACTTT. Full variable domain (rest looked up from reference TRBV5-4 and TRBJ1-6): ETGVTQSPTHLIKTRGQQVTLRCSSQSGHNTVSWYQQALGQGPQFIFQYYREEENGRGNFPPRFSGLQFPNYSSELNVNALELDDSALYLCASRQVESYNSPLHFGNGTRLTVT.

The rearrangement joins TRBV27 to TRBJ1-1, with 7 nucleotides matching TRBD1. Per the germline V gene, CDR1 is MNHEY and CDR2 is SMNVEV (reference sequence). The CDR3 contains 13 residues. After removal of 5 bases from V and 5 bases from J, the junction contained 5 bases not matched to a gene. The CDR3 DNA follows: TGTGCCAGCAGTGCCCAACAGGGGACTGAAGCTTTCTTT. This gives the protein CASSAQQGTEAFF.

The chain has TRBV6-1 and TRBJ1-5; tentatively, D is TRBD1 (5 bases). Deletions cut 3 bases from V and 2 bases from J, with 11 bases between. This CDR3 region has 15 residues. The germline V gene encodes CDR1 MNHNS and CDR2 SASEGT. The CDR3 nucleotides are TGTGCCAGCAGTGAGACAGTATCGGGCAATCAGCCCCAGCATTTT. Amino acids: CASSETVSGNQPQHF.

This clone appeared once. The genes are TRBV7-2 and TRBJ2-2, with unresolved D. The CDR3 runs 14 residues. Trimming stripped 1 base from V and 4 bases from J, with 7 bases between. CDR1 is SGHTA and CDR2 is FQGNSA in the germline V gene. This CDR3 is CASSLGGFTGELFF. The CDR3 DNA is TGTGCCAGCAGCTTAGGTGGCTTCACCGGGGAGCTGTTTTTT.

The chain employs TRBV6-5 and TRBJ1-1, with TRBD1 matching over 10 bases. The CDR3 is 15 residues long. Germline trimming cut 6 bases from V and 1 base from J; bases unmatched to any gene: 5. CDR1 is MNHEY, CDR2 SVGAGI, per germline. The CDR3 loop reads CASSDRGQGNTEAFF. CDR3 coding DNA: TGTGCCAGCAGCGACAGGGGGCAGGGGAACACTGAAGCTTTCTTT.

This chain joins TRBV10-3 and TRBJ2-7; 8 bases line up with TRBD2. The germline gives CDR1 ENHRY, CDR2 SYGVKD. The CDR3 sequence is 13 residues long. Germline trimming cut 8 bases from V and 2 bases from J; bases unmatched to any gene: 5. The DNA of the CDR3 is TGTGCCATCTCGGGGGGGCCGACCTACGAGCAGTACTTC. This sequence encodes CAISGGPTYEQYF.

Only a few counts were recorded for this clone. The rearrangement uses TRBV19 and TRBJ2-4; D may be TRBD2 (6 bases). Per germline, CDR1 LNHDA and CDR2 SQIVND (reference sequence). The CDR3 has 17 amino acids. The V end was cut by 3 bases, the J end by 3 bases, with 18 bases between. The CDR3 coding sequence is TGTGCCAGTAGTATCGGGCGGGGCCGAAGAGGCAAAAACATTCAGTACTTC. Its translation: CASSIGRGRRGKNIQYF.

This clone was recorded a few times. V is TRBV18 and J is TRBJ1-6, with TRBD1 matching 7 bases. The CDR3 is 14 residues long. Germline CDR1 is KGHSH and CDR2 is LQKENI. The junction had 5 bases not matched to a gene; V was cut back by 2 bases and J by 10 bases. The CDR3 reads CASSPKQGRSPLHF. In DNA, the CDR3 is TGTGCCAGCTCACCAAAACAGGGGCGATCACCCCTCCACTTT.

The V gene is TRBV7-9, the J gene TRBJ2-5; D possibly corresponds to TRBD2 (6 bases). CDR3 length: 14 amino acids. Trimming took 1 base from V and 7 from J, leaving 13 bases between them. Germline V gene lookup returns CDR1 SEHNR and CDR2 FQNEAQ (reference sequence). The CDR3 reads CASSLETSLVTQYF. CDR3 bases: TGTGCCAGCAGCTTAGAGACTAGTCTGGTGACCCAGTACTTC. The full variable domain, completed using reference TRBV7-9 and TRBJ2-5, is DTGVSQNPRHKITKRGQNVTFRCDPISEHNRLYWYRQTLGQGPEFLTYFQNEAQLEKSRLLSDRFSAERPKGSFSTLEIQRTEQGDSAMYLCASSLETSLVTQYFGPGTRLLVL.